This TCR beta chain was captured by sequencing in a study of blood T cell repertoires in COVID-19. Study at large: Samples representing acute and convalescent COVID-19 were sourced from the United States, Italy and Spain. From T cells, B-cell-depleted T cells, or PBMCs came the material, which was cDNA or gDNA.

Germline V CDR1 and CDR2: LNHDA, SQIVND (reference sequence). There are 14 residues in the CDR3. V was cut by 1 base and J by 4 bases, with 8 bases left in between. Study processing details: Reference gene primers were amplified, and this amplification served to estimate nucleated cell counts. Assay used: immunoSEQ multiplex PCR; TCRdb lists only in-frame clones, some missing. V, J and clone size derive from that table, while D and trimming were established from the DNA sequence. In the table there are 150,000 to 200,000 clones, approximately 86% of which are singletons. The receptor comes from a man aged 45-65 years with active or convalescent COVID-19. The J gene is TRBJ2-1, the V gene TRBV19; D is undetermined. The sequenced sample was peripheral blood. The CDR3 sequence: CASSIAYTYNEQFF. The CDR3 coding sequence is TGTGCCAGTAGTATAGCTTACACATACAATGAGCAGTTCTTC.